This TCR beta chain was captured by sequencing in a study of blood T cell repertoires in COVID-19. This clone occurred a few times. From germline, CDR1 is PRHDT and CDR2 FYEKMQ (reference sequence). This CDR3 contains 13 residues. Trimming removed 0 bases from V and 10 bases from J, with 10 bases in between. The assay was immunoSEQ multiplex PCR, and TCRdb's table has in-frame clones only and misses some. The sample lists 200,000 to 250,000 clones; about 86% were seen once. The sequenced material came from peripheral blood. The V and J genes are TRBV13 and TRBJ2-1; D call uncertain. The TCR comes from a young woman who had recovered from COVID-19. The CDR3 nucleotides are TGTGCCAGCAGCTTAGGCCTAGACTTGGAGCAGTTCTTC. Protein: CASSLGLDLEQFF.